The 25 T cell receptor beta chains given below trace back to one sample, sequenced in a study of circulating and synovial CD4+ cells in juvenile arthritis. Here immunoSEQ multiplex PCR was the method, and the copy in TCRdb shows in-frame clones only, minus some. Of around 3,100 clones listed, 82% are singletons. Sequenced: CD4+ T cells from synovial fluid. These receptors came from a human donor with juvenile idiopathic arthritis.

This chain joins TRBV7-2 and TRBJ2-3; 8 positions agree with TRBD2. This CDR3 spans 16 amino acids. Germline trimming cut 5 bases from V and 2 bases from J; bases unmatched to any gene: 9. Germline V lookup: CDR1 SGHTA, CDR2 FQGNSA. The CDR3 protein is CASSPLKREFTDTQYF. CDR3 DNA sequence: TGTGCCAGCAGCCCCCTGAAGCGGGAGTTCACAGATACGCAGTATTTT.

A few counts support this clone. As DNA, the CDR3 is TGTGCCAGCGCGTCTAATAACGTCTACGAGCAGTACTTC. It is translated as CASASNNVYEQYF. The chain couples TRBV7-9 to TRBJ2-7; D is undetermined. In germline, CDR1 is SEHNR, CDR2 FQNEAQ (reference sequence). There are 13 residues in the CDR3. The V end lost 8 bases, the J end lost 3 bases, and 14 bases lay between the germline ends.

The chain joins TRBV28 to TRBJ2-6, with D possibly being TRBD2 (5 bases). Germline values: CDR1 MDHEN, CDR2 SYDVKM. The germline V and J ends were trimmed by 5 bases and 2 bases, with 22 bases remaining between them. The CDR3 loop spans 19 amino acids. CDR3 region: CASSTSGVPETAGANVLTF. DNA for the CDR3: TGTGCCAGCAGTACGTCCGGGGTCCCTGAAACAGCTGGGGCCAACGTCCTGACTTTC.

The chain uses TRBV10-1 and TRBJ1-3, with D perhaps TRBD1 (6 bases). Germline values: CDR1 WNHNN, CDR2 SYGVQD (reference sequence). V lost 2 bases to trimming and J lost 0 bases, with 8 bases between them. The CDR3 spans 15 residues. The CDR3 DNA follows: TGCGCCAGCAGTGAGCGGACAGTCTCTGGAAACACCATATATTTT. Residues: CASSERTVSGNTIYF.

On this clone: Mismatch with germline at one junction end may stem from a read error. The CDR3 DNA is TGTGCCATTAGTAAGACAGGATACACTGAAGCTTTCTTT. Protein product: CAISKTGYTEAFF. The chain recombines TRBV19 with TRBJ1-1, with TRBD1 as a possible D gene (6 bases). CDR1 LNHDA and CDR2 SQIVND come from the germline V gene (reference sequence). This CDR3 is 13 amino acids long.

The rearrangement uses TRBV19 and TRBJ1-4; 7 nucleotides line up with TRBD1. Germline assignment: CDR1 LNHDA and CDR2 SQIVND (reference sequence). CDR3 size: 16 residues. Trimming cost V 4 bases and J 2 bases; bases outside gene matches: 7. CDR3 sequence: CASSTGGIGTNEKLFF. CDR3 coding DNA: TGTGCCAGTAGTACAGGGGGAATCGGCACTAATGAAAAACTGTTTTTT. Full variable domain (missing parts from reference TRBV19 and TRBJ1-4): DGGITQSPKYLFRKEGQNVTLSCEQNLNHDAMYWYRQDPGQGLRLIYYSQIVNDFQKGDIAEGYSVSREKKESFPLTVTSAQKNPTAFYLCASSTGGIGTNEKLFFGSGTQLSVL.

This chain connects TRBV6-5 to TRBJ2-1, with 7 bases matching TRBD1. V was pared by 6 bases and J by 0 bases, with 5 bases of the junction left unmatched. Germline values: CDR1 MNHEY, CDR2 SVGAGI. The CDR3 extends over 15 amino acids. CDR3 sequence (DNA): TGTGCCAGCAGCCCACAGGGGTACTCCTACAATGAGCAGTTCTTC. This encodes CASSPQGYSYNEQFF.

This chain uses TRBV9 with TRBJ2-7; D is possibly TRBD1 (5 bases). Germline V gene data show CDR1 as SGDLS and CDR2 as YYNGEE. Trimming took 3 bases from V and 4 from J, leaving 14 bases between them. The CDR3 is 14 residues long. The CDR3: CASSATAFLYEQYF. The CDR3 coding sequence is TGTGCCAGCAGCGCGACAGCTTTTTTGTACGAGCAGTACTTC.

The V call is TRBV5-4, the J call TRBJ1-1; D is unclear. V gave up 3 bases and J gave up 0 bases, with 12 bases separating them. Per germline, CDR1 SGHNT and CDR2 YYREEE (reference sequence). The CDR3 extends over 15 amino acids. The CDR3 DNA reads as TGTGCCAGCAGCTCGGGTCCTTTCATGAACACTGAAGCTTTCTTT. Translation gives CASSSGPFMNTEAFF.

The chain carries TRBV11-2 and TRBJ2-2; a weak D match, TRBD2 (7 bases). Germline CDR1 SGHAT, CDR2 FQNNGV. CDR3 length equals 17 residues. V was shortened by 1 base and J by 8 bases, with 20 bases between the two germline ends. CDR3 sequence reads: CASSLANLGGGTGELFF. CDR3 sequence (DNA): TGTGCCAGCAGCTTAGCAAACTTAGGGGGAGGGACGGGGGAGCTGTTTTTT.

The V call is TRBV29-1, the J call TRBJ2-3; 7 bases fit TRBD1. Per germline, CDR1 SQVTM and CDR2 ANQGSEA. V was pared by 6 bases and J by 1 base, with 7 bases of the junction left unmatched. There are 14 residues in the CDR3. The CDR3 DNA sequence: TGCAGCGTCCAGGGGGTCACCCGCACAGATACGCAGTATTTT. Its translation: CSVQGVTRTDTQYF.

The rearrangement joins TRBV30 to TRBJ2-1; D not resolved. CDR1 and CDR2 from the germline V gene are GTSNPN and SVGIG (reference sequence). The length of the CDR3 is 16 residues. Trimming took 1 base from V and 6 from J, leaving 19 bases between them. CDR3 residues: CAWSELLPPASNEQFF. DNA of the CDR3: TGTGCCTGGAGTGAACTGCTGCCCCCAGCGTCCAATGAGCAGTTCTTC.

The chain couples TRBV19 to TRBJ1-1; D perhaps matches TRBD1 (5 bases). V gave up 7 bases and J gave up 6 bases, with 21 bases separating them. Germline CDR1 and CDR2: LNHDA and SQIVND (reference sequence). The CDR3 runs to 15 residues. The CDR3 sequence is CASKNTGTRRAEAFF. The CDR3 region has the DNA TGTGCCAGTAAAAATACCGGGACTCGGAGGGCTGAAGCTTTCTTT.

This chain uses TRBV10-3 with TRBJ2-7; 14 nucleotides match TRBD2. There are 18 residues in the CDR3. Germline V lookup: CDR1 ENHRY, CDR2 SYGVKD. V gave up 0 bases and J gave up 3 bases; unmatched junction bases: 7. CDR3 loop: CAISESRTSGRLSYEQYF. As DNA, the CDR3 is TGTGCCATCAGTGAGTCTCGGACTAGCGGGAGGCTTAGCTACGAGCAGTACTTC.

The chain is built from TRBV6-5 and TRBJ1-2, with no clear D. Trimming pared 5 bases from V and 0 bases from J, leaving 7 bases between. Looked up from germline, CDR1 is MNHEY and CDR2 is SVGAGI. The CDR3 sequence is 13 residues long. The CDR3 DNA reads TGTGCCAGCAGTCCTGGAGCTAACTATGGCTACACCTTC. It specifies CASSPGANYGYTF.

This clone was seen only once. The V and J genes are TRBV28 and TRBJ2-7; TRBD1 agrees at 7 bases. CDR1 is MDHEN, CDR2 SYDVKM, per germline. The CDR3 loop spans 15 amino acids. Trimming cost V 3 bases and J 5 bases; bases outside gene matches: 10. The CDR3 nucleotides are TGTGCCAGCAGTTTCGTGGGACAGAGGTTAAACGAGCAGTACTTC. Protein: CASSFVGQRLNEQYF.

This chain links TRBV5-1 with TRBJ1-4; D remains unclear. CDR1 and CDR2 (germline): SGHRS, YFSETQ. This CDR3 is 15 amino acids long. V dropped 0 bases and J dropped 0 bases, with 6 bases sitting between them. CDR3 nucleotides: TGCGCCAGCAGCTTGGTGAGGGCAACTAATGAAAAACTGTTTTTT. It yields the protein CASSLVRATNEKLFF.

The rearrangement joins TRBV6-6 to TRBJ2-3; TRBD2 agrees at 9 bases. V was pared by 6 bases and J by 5 bases, with 12 bases of the junction left unmatched. The CDR3 is made up of 16 amino acids. CDR1 and CDR2 (germline): MNHNY, SVGAGI (reference sequence). The CDR3 DNA follows: TGTGCCAGCAGCCCCTTGGGACTAGCTTATAGAGATACGCAGTATTTT. It yields the protein CASSPLGLAYRDTQYF.

V gene TRBV23-1 combines with J gene TRBJ2-1; tentative D call: TRBD1 (5 bases). TRBV23-1 is an open reading frame, and its role is uncertain. The CDR3 loop spans 15 amino acids. Trimming removed 0 bases at V and 4 bases at J, with 10 bases between. CDR3 residues: CASSQSRTLYNEQFF. In nucleotides, the CDR3 is TGCGCCAGCAGTCAATCTCGGACACTATACAATGAGCAGTTCTTC.

The V and J genes are TRBV6-1 and TRBJ1-5; D may be TRBD1 (6 bases). The CDR3 length is 14 residues. V lost 4 bases to trimming and J lost 8 bases, with 15 bases between them. Germline V gives CDR1 MNHNS, CDR2 SASEGT. CDR3: CASSVTGRGEPQHF. The CDR3 region has the DNA TGTGCCAGCAGTGTTACAGGGCGAGGAGAGCCCCAGCATTTT.

This clone is large (0.1 to 1%) within its sample. The CDR3 is CASSSRWGGVIGDTGELFF. CDR3 sequence (DNA): TGTGCCAGCAGCTCAAGATGGGGGGGAGTAATTGGCGACACCGGGGAGCTGTTTTTT. The J gene is TRBJ2-2, the V gene TRBV21-1; no check of the table's D call, TRBD2, against the DNA was made. TRBV21-1 is assigned pseudogene status. The CDR3 runs to 19 residues.

This clone has only a few counts. CDR3 loop: CASSHLGGTKGTDTQYF. The CDR3 nucleotides read TGTGCCAGCAGCCACCTTGGTGGGACTAAAGGCACAGATACGCAGTATTTT. The V and J genes are TRBV14 and TRBJ2-3, with TRBD2 matching 7 bases. Germline V gene sequence: CDR1 SGHDN, CDR2 FVKESK. This CDR3 spans 17 amino acids. V gave up 3 bases and J gave up 1 base; unmatched junction bases: 10.

CDR3 nucleotide sequence: TGTGCCAGCAGTATTACAGGGGATAAGAATGAGCAGTTCTTC. Its translation is CASSITGDKNEQFF. The gene calls are TRBV6-4 and TRBJ2-1; 7 bases align to TRBD1. Looked up from germline, CDR1 is MRHNA and CDR2 is SNTAGT. There are 14 residues in the CDR3. Unmatched junction bases numbered 8, after V lost 5 bases and J lost 7 bases.

The chain employs TRBV27 and TRBJ2-1, with unresolved D. Trimming pared 3 bases from V and 0 bases from J, leaving 12 bases between. The CDR3 is 16 amino acids. Germline V gives CDR1 MNHEY, CDR2 SMNVEV (reference sequence). The CDR3 nucleotides read TGTGCCAGCAGTTTCGAAGCGTCTAGCTCCTACAATGAGCAGTTCTTC. This translates into CASSFEASSSYNEQFF.

This sequence joins TRBV27 and TRBJ1-4, with 7 bases matching TRBD1. The CDR3 spans 13 residues. Germline V gives CDR1 MNHEY, CDR2 SMNVEV (reference sequence). Trimming took 1 base from V and 8 from J; bases not matched to a gene: 1. CDR3 residues: CASSLWDSEKLFF. The DNA for the CDR3 is TGTGCCAGCAGTTTATGGGACAGCGAAAAACTGTTTTTT.